One T cell receptor (beta chain) is described in this entry. The data were produced by immunoSEQ multiplex PCR, yet TCRdb's version contains in-frame clones alone and is incomplete. The data contain approximately 24,000 clones, 82% of them seen just once; the ten biggest clones take up around a quarter. The V gene lost 3 bases and the J gene lost 6 bases, with 14 bases spanning the gap. The germline gives CDR1 ENHRY, CDR2 SYGVKD. The CDR3 is 14 amino acids. This record belongs to a study of control samples from healthy donors and cancer patients. Sequencing was performed on PBMCs. This TCR came from a man aged 60 to 69 with colorectal cancer. The chain employs TRBV10-3 and TRBJ1-2; D may be TRBD1 (5 bases). This CDR3 reads CAISESGRDHGYTF. As DNA, the CDR3 is TGTGCCATCAGTGAATCGGGCAGGGACCATGGCTACACCTTC.